These 18 T cell receptor beta chains were all obtained from the same sample, sequenced in a study of T cell responses to AZD1222 COVID-19 vaccine. Assay: immunoSEQ multiplex PCR; the TCRdb copy retains only in-frame clones and omits some. This sample carries around 92,000 clones, about nine tenths of them seen once, and the ten largest clones take around 8%. The specimen was peripheral blood, collected on day 0 of AZD1222 vaccination. The receptors shown here come from an adult in good health.

The V call is TRBV7-2, the J call TRBJ1-3; possible D gene TRBD1, 5 bases. Germline V CDR1 and CDR2: SGHTA, FQGNSA. The CDR3 length is 14 residues. V lost 4 bases and J lost 4, with 11 bases in between. The CDR3 DNA sequence: TGTGCCAGCAGCTCACTCCAGGGAGGAAACACCATATATTTT. Translated: CASSSLQGGNTIYF. The complete variable domain, with remaining parts taken from reference TRBV7-2 and TRBJ1-3, reads GAGVSQSPSNKVTEKGKDVELRCDPISGHTALYWYRQSLGQGLEFLIYFQGNSAPDKSGLPSDRFSAERTGGSVSTLTIQRTQQEDSAVYLCASSSLQGGNTIYFGEGSWLTVV.

This clone was picked up one time. The V gene is TRBV5-4, the J gene TRBJ1-2, with D perhaps TRBD1 (6 bases). Germline V CDR1 and CDR2: SGHNT, YYREEE (reference sequence). V dropped 5 bases and J dropped 8 bases, with 22 bases sitting between them. The CDR3 runs to 15 residues. The CDR3 DNA sequence: TGTGCCAGCAGACAGGGAGGCCCCGGACCCCGGGGCTACACCTTC. Its translation: CASRQGGPGPRGYTF.

This clone was counted a few times. The chain joins TRBV5-1 to TRBJ1-1; tentative D call: TRBD1 (5 bases). V was shortened by 3 bases and J by 4 bases, with 10 bases between the two germline ends. CDR3 length: 13 residues. Germline loops: CDR1 SGHRS, CDR2 YFSETQ. CDR3 loop: CASSWGEVTEAFF. The DNA for the CDR3 is TGCGCCAGCAGCTGGGGGGAGGTCACTGAAGCTTTCTTT.

This clone has just one count. The chain combines TRBV19 with TRBJ1-3; TRBD1 aligns across 7 bases. CDR3 size: 15 residues. V trimming: 5 bases; J trimming: 2 bases; junction bases outside the gene matches: 6. The germline V gene has CDR1 LNHDA and CDR2 SQIVND (reference sequence). The CDR3 sequence: CASSSPDRAGNTIYF. The CDR3 bases are TGTGCCAGTAGTTCACCAGACAGGGCTGGAAACACCATATATTTT.

The genes are TRBV2 and TRBJ2-2; D uncertain. The germline V gene encodes CDR1 SNHLY and CDR2 FYNNEI. CDR3 size: 14 residues. The V and J ends lost 6 bases and 3 bases respectively, with 11 bases between them. The CDR3 is CASSEESDTGELFF. As DNA, the CDR3 is TGTGCCAGCAGCGAGGAATCCGACACCGGGGAGCTGTTTTTT.

The J gene is TRBJ2-3, the V gene TRBV28; D gene ambiguous. CDR3 size: 14 residues. The germline V and J ends were trimmed by 3 bases and 4 bases, with 11 bases remaining between them. Germline V lookup: CDR1 MDHEN, CDR2 SYDVKM. CDR3 protein: CASSFAFRPDTQYF. In DNA, the CDR3 is TGTGCCAGCAGTTTTGCCTTTCGACCAGATACGCAGTATTTT.

The chain has TRBV12-3 or TRBV12-4 and TRBJ1-1; the D gene is possibly TRBD1 (5 bases). The germline V and J ends were trimmed by 3 bases and 3 bases, with 8 bases remaining between them. The length of the CDR3 is 13 residues. Here the CDR3 reads CASSFGADTEAFF. The CDR3 nucleotides are TGTGCCAGCAGTTTTGGGGCAGACACTGAAGCTTTCTTT.

The CDR3 loop is CASSPGTLNEKLFF. CDR3 DNA sequence: TGTGCCAGCAGCCCTGGGACTCTTAATGAAAAACTGTTTTTT. The V and J genes are TRBV4-2 and TRBJ1-4; D is possibly TRBD1 (5 bases). Looked up from germline, CDR1 is LGHNA and CDR2 is YNFKEQ. The length of the CDR3 is 14 residues. V was clipped by 4 bases and J by 4 bases, with 10 bases between them.

V usage is TRBV28 and J usage is TRBJ2-3; a weak D match, TRBD1 (6 bases). V gave up 8 bases and J gave up 0 bases, with 6 bases separating them. Germline V CDR1 and CDR2: MDHEN, SYDVKM. This CDR3 has 12 residues. CDR3 sequence: CASGQSTDTQYF. CDR3 in DNA: TGTGCCAGCGGACAGAGCACAGATACGCAGTATTTT. The whole variable domain, filled in from reference TRBV28 and TRBJ2-3, reads DVKVTQSSRYLVKRTGEKVFLECVQDMDHENMFWYRQDPGLGLRLIYFSYDVKMKEKGDIPEGYSVSREKKERFSLILESASTNQTSMYLCASGQSTDTQYFGPGTRLTVL.

About this clone: The sample carries other DNA sequences with the same CDR3. The V call is TRBV28, the J call TRBJ1-5, with a possible D match to TRBD1 (5 bases). The CDR3 loop spans 13 amino acids. Per the germline V gene, CDR1 is MDHEN and CDR2 is SYDVKM. The V end lost 1 base, the J end lost 4 bases, and 5 bases lay between the germline ends. The DNA for the CDR3 is TGTGCCAGCAGTTTATCAGGGAATCAGCCCCAGCATTTT. It is translated as CASSLSGNQPQHF.

The V and J genes are TRBV7-2 and TRBJ2-3; TRBD2 matches 10 bases. CDR1 and CDR2 (germline): SGHTA, FQGNSA. This CDR3 region has 16 residues. J gave up 4 bases and V 3 bases, and 7 bases lay outside the gene matches. In DNA, the CDR3 is TGTGCCAGCAGCTTCTCCGGGACTAGCGTCCCAGATACGCAGTATTTT. This sequence encodes CASSFSGTSVPDTQYF.

The J gene is TRBJ1-1, the V gene TRBV7-8; D possibly corresponds to TRBD1 (5 bases). Germline-derived CDR1 and CDR2 are SGHVS and FQNEAQ. The CDR3 is made up of 15 amino acids. Trimming removed 5 bases at V and 0 bases at J, with 13 bases between. CDR3 region: CASSRWGVMNTEAFF. The CDR3 DNA sequence: TGTGCCAGCAGCCGGTGGGGCGTGATGAACACTGAAGCTTTCTTT.

On this clone itself: Other DNA variants within this sample encode the same CDR3. The CDR3 is CASSFFQGGNTEAFF. The CDR3 DNA is TGCGCCAGCAGCTTCTTCCAGGGCGGGAACACTGAAGCTTTCTTT. The chain recombines TRBV5-1 with TRBJ1-1; a weak D match, TRBD1 (5 bases). Looked up from germline, CDR1 is SGHRS and CDR2 is YFSETQ. The CDR3 is 15 residues long. V was cut by 2 bases and J by 1 base, with 12 bases left in between.

The rearrangement links TRBV6-2 or TRBV6-3 to TRBJ1-2; D remains unclear. The CDR3 contains 11 residues. Trimming took 6 bases from V and 4 from J, leaving 6 bases between them. Germline V gene data show CDR1 as MNHEY and CDR2 as SVGEGT. The CDR3 loop reads CASSPGYGYTF. The CDR3 nucleotides read TGTGCCAGCAGCCCAGGCTATGGCTACACCTTC.

The rearrangement links TRBV7-2 to TRBJ2-7, with D tentatively TRBD1 or TRBD2 (6 bases each). The CDR3 totals 14 residues. V shed 5 bases and J shed 3 bases, with 14 bases lying between them. CDR1 and CDR2 (germline): SGHTA, FQGNSA. For the CDR3, the DNA is TGTGCCAGCAGCCCCGGGGGACACTTCTACGAGCAGTACTTC. Protein product: CASSPGGHFYEQYF. Filled out from reference TRBV7-2 and TRBJ2-7, the complete variable domain reads GAGVSQSPSNKVTEKGKDVELRCDPISGHTALYWYRQSLGQGLEFLIYFQGNSAPDKSGLPSDRFSAERTGGSVSTLTIQRTQQEDSAVYLCASSPGGHFYEQYFGPGTRLTVT.

The chain couples TRBV4-1 to TRBJ2-2; possible D gene TRBD2, 7 bases. Per germline, CDR1 MGHRA and CDR2 YSYEKL. This CDR3 region has 16 residues. The germline V and J ends were trimmed by 3 bases and 6 bases, with 17 bases remaining between them. As DNA, the CDR3 is TGCGCCAGCAGCCAGAGGGGGGGAGTAAAGGCCGGGGAGCTGTTTTTT. Amino acid sequence: CASSQRGGVKAGELFF.

The CDR3 coding sequence is TGTGCCAGCAGTTACCAGTCTAATGAAAAACTGTTTTTT. As protein: CASSYQSNEKLFF. The rearrangement joins TRBV6-5 to TRBJ1-4; the D is unclear. Germline V gene data show CDR1 as MNHEY and CDR2 as SVGAGI. This CDR3 has 13 residues. V lost 2 bases and J 3 bases, leaving 4 bases between the germline ends.

The chain recombines TRBV5-6 with TRBJ1-4; no clear D. Looked up from germline, CDR1 is SGHDT and CDR2 is YYEEEE. This CDR3 comprises 18 residues. The V and J ends lost 2 bases and 0 bases respectively, with 17 bases between them. The CDR3 coding sequence is TGTGCCAGCAGCTTCAGGCAGGACGCTAGGGCAACTAATGAAAAACTGTTTTTT. Amino acid sequence: CASSFRQDARATNEKLFF.